The 16 T cell receptor beta chains below all came from one sample that was sequenced in a study of Ad26.COV2.S vaccination and SARS-CoV-2 variants. The protocol was immunoSEQ multiplex PCR, while the TCRdb copy is restricted to in-frame clones and leaves out a portion. This sample yields hundreds of thousands of clones, of which 75% to 95% are seen a single time; 12% belongs to the top ten. Described treatment: some 19 received Ad26.COV2.S at low or high dose, single or two shots; roughly five received placebo; per-sample allocation not given. Samples were taken on day 63 after the first vaccine or placebo injection. This sample comprised peripheral blood, obtained in a trial of Ad26.COV2.S vaccine versus placebo. These receptors originate from a person between 18 and 59 years old who received the Ad26.COV2.S COVID-19 vaccine or a placebo.

The chain links TRBV5-8 to TRBJ2-1; 8 nucleotides agree with TRBD2. There are 15 residues in the CDR3. The trim removed 5 bases at V and 5 bases at J, leaving 9 bases unmatched. Germline-derived CDR1 and CDR2 are SGHTS and YDEGEE. The CDR3 loop reads CASRQGLVGNNEQFF. In nucleotides, the CDR3 is TGTGCCAGCAGACAGGGACTAGTGGGAAACAATGAGCAGTTCTTC. The whole variable domain, remainder taken from reference TRBV5-8 and TRBJ2-1, is EAGVTQSPTHLIKTRGQQATLRCSPISGHTSVYWYQQALGLGLQFLLWYDEGEERNRGNFPPRFSGRQFPNYSSELNVNALELEDSALYLCASRQGLVGNNEQFFGPGTRLTVL.

The chain is built from TRBV5-4 and TRBJ2-7; unclear D gene. V was cut by 0 bases and J by 5 bases, with 9 bases left in between. Germline-derived CDR1 and CDR2 are SGHNT and YYREEE (reference sequence). The CDR3 is made up of 13 amino acids. The CDR3 DNA reads TGTGCCAGCAGCTTGGACAGAGGCCACGAGCAGTACTTC. This codes for CASSLDRGHEQYF.

There are a few counts of this clone. The chain recombines TRBV18 with TRBJ2-7, with D perhaps matching TRBD1 (6 bases). V was clipped by 4 bases and J by 0 bases, with 16 bases between them. Germline CDR1 and CDR2: KGHSH and LQKENI. The CDR3 covers 16 residues. The CDR3 DNA reads as TGTGCCAGCTCACAAACCGGGACAATGAGCTCCTACGAGCAGTACTTC. Translating it yields CASSQTGTMSSYEQYF.

The chain carries TRBV10-3 and TRBJ2-1; 8 nucleotides agree with TRBD1. J was trimmed by 8 bases and V by 2 bases; bases with no gene match: 11. Germline V gene data show CDR1 as ENHRY and CDR2 as SYGVKD. This CDR3 has 16 amino acids. CDR3 in amino acids: CAISEEVYRGTDEQFF. CDR3 DNA: TGTGCCATCAGTGAGGAGGTTTACAGGGGGACGGATGAGCAGTTCTTC.

The V call is TRBV5-4, the J call TRBJ2-7; 11 nucleotides match TRBD2. The V gene's germline CDR1 is SGHNT and CDR2 YYREEE (reference sequence). The CDR3 is 17 residues long. The V segment lost 3 bases and the J segment 3 bases; nucleotides outside the gene matches: 11. The CDR3: CASSSGGTSGTYYEQYF. In nucleotides, the CDR3 is TGTGCCAGCAGCTCTGGCGGGACTAGCGGCACCTACTACGAGCAGTACTTC.

The chain uses TRBV7-2 and TRBJ1-6, with 7 bases fitting TRBD1. CDR1 is SGHTA and CDR2 is FQGNSA in the germline V gene. This CDR3 region has 16 residues. V dropped 0 bases and J dropped 8; count of bases not matched to a gene: 7. CDR3 bases: TGTGCCAGCAGCTTAGCCTTGGGACAGTGGGATTCACCCCTCCACTTT. Translated, it gives CASSLALGQWDSPLHF.

DNA of the CDR3: TGTGCCTGGATCGAGGGGTCGGGAGGGAGGAAAGACAATGAGCAGTTCTTC. Translating it yields CAWIEGSGGRKDNEQFF. This chain connects TRBV30 to TRBJ2-1, with 8 positions matching TRBD2. The CDR3 length is 17 residues. Trimming removed 4 bases from V and 5 bases from J; junction bases left unmatched: 16. Germline V CDR1 and CDR2: GTSNPN, SVGIG (reference sequence).

This clone has only one observation. The chain couples TRBV19 to TRBJ1-1, with 8 bases lining up with TRBD1. In germline, CDR1 is LNHDA, CDR2 SQIVND (reference sequence). The CDR3 has 13 residues. After removal of 8 bases from V and 5 bases from J, the junction contained 7 bases not matched to a gene. As DNA, the CDR3 is TGTGCCAGTTCAGGGGGCGCGGAAACTGAAGCTTTCTTT. Translating it yields CASSGGAETEAFF.

The rearrangement joins TRBV19 to TRBJ2-3, with 11 bases that match TRBD2. This CDR3 comprises 16 residues. Trimming took 3 bases from V and 3 from J; bases not matched to a gene: 5. Germline V gives CDR1 LNHDA, CDR2 SQIVND (reference sequence). The CDR3 loop is CASSITSGRVTDTQYF. The CDR3 DNA reads TGTGCCAGTAGTATTACTAGCGGGAGAGTGACAGATACGCAGTATTTT.

In nucleotides, the CDR3 is TGTGCCACCAGTAGCAGGGTAAACTCTGGGGCCAACGTCCTGACTTTC. The encoded protein is CATSSRVNSGANVLTF. The chain employs TRBV24-1 and TRBJ2-6, with D tentatively TRBD1 (5 bases). CDR1 KGHDR and CDR2 SFDVKD come from the germline V gene. Trimming cost V 6 bases and J 0 bases, with 11 bases left between them. The CDR3 totals 16 residues.

The chain couples TRBV7-7 to TRBJ2-5; possibly TRBD2 for D (6 bases). Trimming stripped 6 bases from V and 1 base from J, with 15 bases between. From germline, CDR1 is SSHAT and CDR2 FNYEAQ (reference sequence). This CDR3 contains 15 residues. DNA of the CDR3: TGTGCCAGCAGTCCCAGTCGGGGGAGCCAAGAGACCCAGTACTTC. Residues: CASSPSRGSQETQYF.

The chain recombines TRBV7-9 with TRBJ2-3, with TRBD1 matching over 7 bases. After removal of 0 bases from V and 5 bases from J, the junction contained 11 bases not matched to a gene. Germline V gives CDR1 SEHNR, CDR2 FQNEAQ (reference sequence). This CDR3 comprises 17 residues. As DNA, the CDR3 is TGTGCCAGCAGCTTAGCCTCACCCGACAGGGTGATAGATACGCAGTATTTT. It yields the protein CASSLASPDRVIDTQYF. The variable domain in full, with the rest retrieved from reference TRBV7-9 and TRBJ2-3, is DTGVSQNPRHKITKRGQNVTFRCDPISEHNRLYWYRQTLGQGPEFLTYFQNEAQLEKSRLLSDRFSAERPKGSFSTLEIQRTEQGDSAMYLCASSLASPDRVIDTQYFGPGTRLTVL.

This clone was recorded a few times. The V and J genes are TRBV29-1 and TRBJ1-1; D not certain. V lost 5 bases and J 3 bases, leaving 13 bases between the germline ends. Germline V gives CDR1 SQVTM, CDR2 ANQGSEA. This CDR3 comprises 13 residues. The CDR3 DNA reads as TGCAGCGTTTGCCGAAACTTCGACACTGAAGCTTTCTTT. It yields the protein CSVCRNFDTEAFF.

The chain carries TRBV5-1 and TRBJ2-3, with D possibly TRBD2 on 5 matching bases. Trimming shortened V by 4 bases and J by 2 bases, and 14 bases separated the two germline ends. The CDR3 is 15 residues long. The V gene's germline CDR1 is SGHRS and CDR2 YFSETQ. CDR3 loop: CASSPADYSTDTQYF. In DNA form, the CDR3 reads TGCGCCAGCAGCCCAGCAGACTATTCCACAGATACGCAGTATTTT.

This chain uses TRBV6-6 with TRBJ1-4; 9 bases map to TRBD1. Germline V gives CDR1 MNHNY, CDR2 SVGAGI (reference sequence). CDR3 length: 14 amino acids. V lost 10 bases, J lost 3 bases, and 6 bases stayed unmatched. The CDR3 DNA sequence: TGTGCCACGGGGGACAGGGTGGCTAATGAAAAACTGTTTTTT. This codes for CATGDRVANEKLFF.

The chain recombines TRBV29-1 with TRBJ2-1, with D unresolved. The CDR3 has 14 amino acids. Trimming removed 1 base at V and 3 bases at J, with 10 bases between. Germline V gene lookup returns CDR1 SQVTM and CDR2 ANQGSEA. CDR3 coding DNA: TGCAGCGTTGAAGGTTGGGCGAGCTACAATGAGCAGTTCTTC. It encodes CSVEGWASYNEQFF.